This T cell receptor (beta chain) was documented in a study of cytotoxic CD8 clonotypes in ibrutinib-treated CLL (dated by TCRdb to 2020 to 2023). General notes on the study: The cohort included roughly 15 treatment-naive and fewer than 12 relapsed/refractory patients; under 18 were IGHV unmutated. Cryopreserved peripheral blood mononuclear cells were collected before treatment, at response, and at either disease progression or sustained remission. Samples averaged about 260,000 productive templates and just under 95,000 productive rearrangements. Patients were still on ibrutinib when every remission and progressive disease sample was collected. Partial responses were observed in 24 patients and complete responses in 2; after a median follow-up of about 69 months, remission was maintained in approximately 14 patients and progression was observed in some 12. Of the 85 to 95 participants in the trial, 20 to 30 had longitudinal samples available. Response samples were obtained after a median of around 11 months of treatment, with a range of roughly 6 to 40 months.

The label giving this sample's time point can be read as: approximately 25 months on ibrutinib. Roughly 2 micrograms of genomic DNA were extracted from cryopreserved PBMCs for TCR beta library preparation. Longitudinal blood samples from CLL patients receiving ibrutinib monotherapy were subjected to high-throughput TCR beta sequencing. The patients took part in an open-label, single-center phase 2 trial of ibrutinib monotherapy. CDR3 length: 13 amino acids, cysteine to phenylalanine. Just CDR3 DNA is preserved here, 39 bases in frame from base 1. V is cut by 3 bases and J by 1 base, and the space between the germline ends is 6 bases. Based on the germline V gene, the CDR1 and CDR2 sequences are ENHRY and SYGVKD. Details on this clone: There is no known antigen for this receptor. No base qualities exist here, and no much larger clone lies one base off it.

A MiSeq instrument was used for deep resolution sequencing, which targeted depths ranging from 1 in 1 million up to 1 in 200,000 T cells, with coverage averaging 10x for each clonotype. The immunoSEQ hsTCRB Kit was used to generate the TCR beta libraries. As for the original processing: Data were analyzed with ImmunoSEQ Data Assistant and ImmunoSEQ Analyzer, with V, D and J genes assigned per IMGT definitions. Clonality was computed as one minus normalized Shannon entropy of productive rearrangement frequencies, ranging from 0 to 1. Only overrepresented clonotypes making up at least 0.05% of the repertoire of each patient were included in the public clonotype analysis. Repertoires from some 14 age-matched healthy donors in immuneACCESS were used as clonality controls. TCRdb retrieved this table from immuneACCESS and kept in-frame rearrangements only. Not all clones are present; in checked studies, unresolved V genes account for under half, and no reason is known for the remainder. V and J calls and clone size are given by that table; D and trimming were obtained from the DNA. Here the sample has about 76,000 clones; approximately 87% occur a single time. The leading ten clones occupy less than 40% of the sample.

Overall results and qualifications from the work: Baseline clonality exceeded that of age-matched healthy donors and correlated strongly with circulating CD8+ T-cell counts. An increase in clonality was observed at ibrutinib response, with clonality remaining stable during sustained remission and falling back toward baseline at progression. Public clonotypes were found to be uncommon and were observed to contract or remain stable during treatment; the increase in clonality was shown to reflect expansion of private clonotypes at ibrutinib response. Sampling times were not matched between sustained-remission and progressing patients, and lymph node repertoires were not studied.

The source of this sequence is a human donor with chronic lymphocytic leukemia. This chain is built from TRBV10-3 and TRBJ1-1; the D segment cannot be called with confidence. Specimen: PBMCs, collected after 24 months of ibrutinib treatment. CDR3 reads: CAISDRTNTEAFF. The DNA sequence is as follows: TGTGCCATCAGTGATAGGACGAACACTGAAGCTTTCTTT.